The present T cell receptor (beta chain) was sequenced within a study of T-cell reconstitution after alpha-beta-depleted transplantation in children. Study-level points and caveats: At around two months after transplant, the alpha-beta T cells were reportedly derived from several hundred expanded clones that came from non-depleted graft cells. Diversity and T-cell counts at one year after transplant derived mostly from new T cells. The high TCRbeta diversity at day 60 in some patients came from surviving recipient T cells and thymic progenitors.

The CDR3 consists of 23 residues. Germline loops: CDR1 SGHVS, CDR2 FNYEAQ. The V segment lost 1 base and the J segment 0 bases; nucleotides outside the gene matches: 19. Construction of the TCRbeta library involved unique molecular identifiers. TCRdb reanalysed the PCR reads using MiXCR and keeps one entry per CDR3 protein. The data hold about 420,000 distinct CDR3 sequences, with 15% to 20% observed a single time. Points on this clonotype: Its antigen is still unknown.

V is TRBV7-6 and J is TRBJ2-1, with TRBD2 identical over 12 bases. Sequenced here: PBMCs, mostly from graft donor cells, sampled 360 days after TCRalphabeta/CD19-depleted stem cell transplant. The clonotype was recovered from a boy in the first two years of life who had a stem cell transplant for Wiskott-Aldrich syndrome, so the T cells may come from the graft donor. This CDR3 reads CASSLGPGLAGLNSFSSYNEQFF. The CDR3 DNA reads TGTGCCAGCAGCTTAGGGCCGGGACTAGCGGGTCTGAACTCTTTCAGCTCCTACAATGAGCAGTTCTTC.